The 18 T cell receptor beta chains below come from one sample, sequenced in a study of T cells in tuberculosis. TCRdb's copy holds only in-frame clones and misses some; the assay was immunoSEQ multiplex PCR. The data show roughly 34,000 clones, just under 95% seen once. The sample comprised PBMCs. The receptor source for this set is a donor aged 10 to 29 with latent tuberculosis or without tuberculosis infection. Some clones in this sample may be carry-over from other donors' samples.

This clone was seen only once. This chain joins TRBV29-1 and TRBJ2-7; TRBD1 is a possible D gene (5 bases). V was trimmed by 6 bases and J by 6 bases, leaving 18 bases between them. Germline CDR1 and CDR2: SQVTM and ANQGSEA. CDR3 length equals 13 residues. DNA of the CDR3: TGCAGCGTCAGAGCTTCAGGGTTGGGCGAGCAGTACTTC. It is translated as CSVRASGLGEQYF.

The chain links TRBV2 to TRBJ2-7, with D unclear. Germline CDR1 is SNHLY and CDR2 is FYNNEI. The CDR3 consists of 10 residues. The V end was cut by 10 bases, the J end by 7 bases, with 11 bases between. CDR3 bases: TGTGCCATCAAGTCGAGAGAGCAGTACTTC. Its translation is CAIKSREQYF.

This chain links TRBV6-4 with TRBJ2-1; D not resolved. Trimming removed 3 bases at V and 5 bases at J, with 20 bases between. The CDR3 runs to 17 residues. Germline assignment: CDR1 MRHNA and CDR2 SNTAGT. DNA for the CDR3: TGTGCCAGCAGTGAAGCAAGTAGCTTTCTTGCCAACAATGAGCAGTTCTTC. Its protein is CASSEASSFLANNEQFF.

The chain employs TRBV7-2 and TRBJ2-1, with D possibly matching TRBD2 (6 bases). This CDR3 comprises 14 residues. Germline lookup yields CDR1 SGHTA and CDR2 FQGNSA. The germline V and J ends were trimmed by 5 bases and 8 bases, with 16 bases remaining between them. This CDR3 is CASSPPGLAHEQFF. In DNA form, the CDR3 reads TGTGCCAGCAGCCCACCGGGACTCGCCCATGAGCAGTTCTTC.

This clone has only one observation. The chain combines TRBV10-1 with TRBJ1-5; 8 bases are a match to TRBD1. The CDR3 covers 19 residues. In germline, CDR1 is WNHNN, CDR2 SYGVQD (reference sequence). With V trimmed by 6 bases and J by 0 bases, 16 bases remained unmatched. DNA of the CDR3: TGCGCCAGCAGCCCCCCCCGGGACAGGAGATACCTTAGCAATCAGCCCCAGCATTTT. Residues: CASSPPRDRRYLSNQPQHF.

Here the CDR3 reads CASSYEGAYEQYF. For the CDR3, the DNA is TGTGCCAGCAGTTACGAGGGGGCCTACGAGCAGTACTTC. The chain employs TRBV6-5 and TRBJ2-7; D possibly corresponds to TRBD1 (6 bases). V shed 2 bases and J shed 2 bases, with 7 bases lying between them. The germline CDR1 and CDR2 sequences are MNHEY and SVGAGI. This CDR3 is 13 amino acids long.

The rearrangement links TRBV7-8 to TRBJ1-5; D perhaps matches TRBD1 (5 bases). V dropped 2 bases and J dropped 3 bases, with 11 bases sitting between them. CDR1 is SGHVS and CDR2 is FQNEAQ in the germline V gene. The CDR3 is 15 amino acids. As DNA, the CDR3 is TGTGCCAGCAGCTTACAAGGGGCCGACAATCAGCCCCAGCATTTT. It encodes CASSLQGADNQPQHF.

V is TRBV4-2 and J is TRBJ2-7; D might be TRBD2 (5 bases). The CDR3 sequence is 16 residues long. The ends were cut back, 1 base at V and 1 base at J, with 14 bases in the middle. Germline CDR1 is LGHNA and CDR2 is YNFKEQ. As DNA, the CDR3 is TGTGCCAGCAGCCAAGGGTTAGGACTCCTGTCCTACGAGCAGTACTTC. This gives the protein CASSQGLGLLSYEQYF.

This rearrangement joins TRBV9 to TRBJ2-7; 10 bases align to TRBD1. The germline gives CDR1 SGDLS, CDR2 YYNGEE. CDR3 size: 18 residues. With 0 bases clipped from V and 5 bases from J, the junction kept 14 bases outside the gene matches. The CDR3 nucleotides are TGTGCCAGCAGCGTAGTATCAGAGACAGGGGGCGCTTCTAACGAGCAGTACTTC. Protein: CASSVVSETGGASNEQYF. The full variable domain, in which reference TRBV9 and TRBJ2-7 provide the parts outside the CDR3, is DSGVTQTPKHLITATGQRVTLRCSPRSGDLSVYWYQQSLDQGLQFLIQYYNGEERAKGNILERFSAQQFPDLHSELNLSSLELGDSALYFCASSVVSETGGASNEQYFGPGTRLTVT.

This chain joins TRBV10-3 and TRBJ1-2; possible D gene TRBD1, 6 bases. Trimming shortened V by 4 bases and J by 4 bases, and 13 bases separated the two germline ends. The CDR3 runs to 14 residues. Germline values: CDR1 ENHRY, CDR2 SYGVKD. This chain's CDR3 is CAISGWTDSYGYTF. CDR3 DNA: TGTGCCATCAGTGGATGGACAGATTCCTATGGCTACACCTTC.

The V and J genes are TRBV30 and TRBJ1-2, with D tentatively TRBD1 (5 bases). The V gene lost 2 bases and the J gene lost 4 bases, with 17 bases spanning the gap. This CDR3 has 15 amino acids. Germline lookup yields CDR1 GTSNPN and CDR2 SVGIG (reference sequence). The CDR3 sequence is CAWSPIDSVAYGYTF. The CDR3 DNA sequence: TGTGCCTGGAGTCCCATTGACAGTGTCGCCTATGGCTACACCTTC.

The V gene is TRBV5-1, the J gene TRBJ1-1; D not resolved. The CDR3 sequence is 13 residues long. Germline V gives CDR1 SGHRS, CDR2 YFSETQ. The V end was cut by 5 bases, the J end by 1 base, with 9 bases between. The CDR3 DNA follows: TGCGCCAGCAGGGCATCCTCGAACACTGAAGCTTTCTTT. Protein product: CASRASSNTEAFF.

This chain connects TRBV18 to TRBJ2-1, with 8 bases aligning to TRBD2. Germline loops: CDR1 KGHSH, CDR2 LQKENI. The CDR3 consists of 14 residues. With V trimmed by 3 bases and J by 6 bases, 4 bases remained unmatched. Written as DNA, the CDR3 is TGTGCCAGCTCACCTCAGGGACTAGGCAATGAGCAGTTCTTC. Protein: CASSPQGLGNEQFF.

The chain joins TRBV29-1 to TRBJ2-1, with TRBD2 as a possible D gene (5 bases). This CDR3 has 12 amino acids. The germline CDR1 and CDR2 sequences are SQVTM and ANQGSEA. With 2 bases removed from V and 9 bases from J, the gap between germline ends came to 11 bases. CDR3 region: CSVETSRTEQFF. The CDR3 DNA follows: TGCAGCGTTGAAACTAGTCGTACTGAGCAGTTCTTC.

This rearrangement joins TRBV4-1 to TRBJ2-7; 9 nucleotides agree with TRBD2. This CDR3 has 14 residues. V shed 1 base, J shed 6 bases, and the junction held 4 bases outside the gene matches. Germline CDR1 MGHRA, CDR2 YSYEKL. DNA of the CDR3: TGCGCCAGCAGCCAAGTAGCGGGGGCAGGCGAGCAGTACTTC. Protein: CASSQVAGAGEQYF.

The genes are TRBV30 and TRBJ2-3, with 11 bases aligning to TRBD2. Germline loops: CDR1 GTSNPN, CDR2 SVGIG (reference sequence). V gave up 4 bases and J gave up 2 bases; unmatched junction bases: 8. The CDR3 totals 16 residues. The CDR3 region has the DNA TGTGCCTGGACCCGGGGACTAGCGGACCACACAGATACGCAGTATTTT. Protein sequence: CAWTRGLADHTDTQYF.

This clone was seen a single time. The chain has TRBV10-2 and TRBJ2-7; D is unresolved. Looked up from germline, CDR1 is WSHSY and CDR2 is SAAADI. V shed 6 bases and J shed 3 bases, with 9 bases lying between them. This CDR3 contains 12 residues. The CDR3 loop reads CASSADDYEQYF. DNA of the CDR3: TGCGCCAGCAGCGCGGATGACTACGAGCAGTACTTC.

This clone appeared once. This chain links TRBV28 with TRBJ1-5, with a possible D match to TRBD1 (5 bases). Trimming took 4 bases from V and 5 from J, leaving 18 bases between them. Germline V gives CDR1 MDHEN, CDR2 SYDVKM. This CDR3 has 16 residues. CDR3 nucleotides: TGTGCCAGCAGTTGGACTCGGGGGACTGGCGATCAGCCCCAGCATTTT. As protein: CASSWTRGTGDQPQHF.